This is a list of T cell receptor beta chains from one sample in a study of blood T cell repertoires in COVID-19. Measured with immunoSEQ multiplex PCR; TCRdb has only the in-frame clones, and not every one. The data show roughly 250,000 clones, with around four fifths seen just once and around 4.7% held by the top ten. Material: peripheral blood. The receptors were sampled from a woman aged 70-85 years with acute or convalescent COVID-19. The CDR3 runs from the conserved cysteine through the conserved F or W. The size entry is marked missing in some rows and otherwise reads once, few, many or a size class.

clone_size: .
j_call: TRBJ2-1
v_call: TRBV3-1/TRBV3-2
cdr3_aa: CASSQVLAGEQFF

clone_size: .
j_call: TRBJ2-3
v_call: TRBV5-1
cdr3_aa: CASSAHRGADTQYF

clone_size: .
j_call: TRBJ1-3
v_call: TRBV2
cdr3_aa: CASRALGNTIYF

clone_size: .
j_call: TRBJ1-1
v_call: TRBV4-3
cdr3_aa: CASSQDRRGDAEAFF

clone_size: many
j_call: TRBJ2-2
v_call: TRBV20-1
cdr3_aa: CSASGTSGVGELFF

clone_size: .
j_call: TRBJ2-7
v_call: TRBV10-2
cdr3_aa: CASQKAGAGNEQYF

clone_size: .
j_call: TRBJ1-2
v_call: TRBV6-5
cdr3_aa: CATIGQANYGYTF

clone_size: .
j_call: TRBJ1-2
v_call: TRBV7-2
cdr3_aa: CASSLGGGVEGYTF

clone_size: .
j_call: TRBJ1-2
v_call: TRBV19
cdr3_aa: CASSPFYTQGYGYTF

clone_size: .
j_call: TRBJ1-1
v_call: TRBV3-1/TRBV3-2
cdr3_aa: CASSQGTGTGGWAFF

clone_size: .
j_call: TRBJ1-6
v_call: TRBV4-3
cdr3_aa: CASSQERQGGSPLHF

clone_size: .
j_call: TRBJ1-5
v_call: TRBV7-7
cdr3_aa: CASSFAENQPQHF

clone_size: .
j_call: TRBJ2-7
v_call: TRBV27
cdr3_aa: CASSHDPQIGGEQYF

clone_size: .
j_call: TRBJ1-1
v_call: TRBV23-1
cdr3_aa: CASSQSRKGLGTEAFF

clone_size: .
j_call: TRBJ2-5
v_call: TRBV5-1
cdr3_aa: CASSLTTGTQETQYF

clone_size: .
j_call: TRBJ2-1
v_call: TRBV12-5
cdr3_aa: CASGLVGDYEQFF

clone_size: .
j_call: TRBJ1-1
v_call: TRBV7-2
cdr3_aa: CASSTRQGMNTEAFF

clone_size: .
j_call: TRBJ2-5
v_call: TRBV5-4
cdr3_aa: CASRTLLQGGRETQYF

clone_size: .
j_call: TRBJ1-4
v_call: TRBV12-3/TRBV12-4
cdr3_aa: CASSLGPREKLFF

clone_size: .
j_call: TRBJ1-6
v_call: TRBV2
cdr3_aa: CASSRQAQGNSPLHF

clone_size: .
j_call: TRBJ1-2
v_call: TRBV2
cdr3_aa: CASTRTGIYGYTF

clone_size: once
j_call: TRBJ1-2
v_call: TRBV7-2
cdr3_aa: CASSYTSGVGGYTF

clone_size: .
j_call: TRBJ2-2
v_call: TRBV7-2
cdr3_aa: CASSFMRSNTGELFF

clone_size: .
j_call: TRBJ1-2
v_call: TRBV5-1
cdr3_aa: CASKKQGDSNYGYTF

clone_size: .
j_call: TRBJ1-3
v_call: TRBV18
cdr3_aa: CASSPPGREGGNTIYF

clone_size: .
j_call: TRBJ1-2
v_call: TRBV6-1
cdr3_aa: CASSETYARFGYTF

clone_size: .
j_call: TRBJ1-1
v_call: TRBV3-1/TRBV3-2
cdr3_aa: CASSPRTALPMNTEAFF

clone_size: .
j_call: TRBJ1-5
v_call: TRBV5-1
cdr3_aa: CASSLGAWERGNQPQHF